Shown below are 26 T cell receptor beta chains from a single sample sequenced in a study of cytomegalovirus exposure and HLA in healthy donors. The protocol was immunoSEQ multiplex PCR, while the TCRdb copy is restricted to in-frame clones and leaves out a portion. The repertoire has a few hundred thousand clones, roughly 90% of them found once; the top ten carry 0.92%. The sample consisted of PBMCs. The receptors shown here come from a woman between 18 and 29 years old in good health and CMV-seronegative.

This chain uses TRBV10-3 with TRBJ2-1, with TRBD2 identical over 10 bases. Per germline, CDR1 ENHRY and CDR2 SYGVKD. V was pared by 11 bases and J by 6 bases, with 7 bases of the junction left unmatched. This CDR3 contains 13 residues. This CDR3 is CASSGRVSNEQFF. Here the CDR3 DNA reads TGTGCCTCTAGCGGGAGAGTCTCCAATGAGCAGTTCTTC.

The gene calls are TRBV27 and TRBJ2-7; TRBD2 aligns across 12 bases. CDR3 length: 17 residues. Germline V CDR1 and CDR2: MNHEY, SMNVEV (reference sequence). V dropped 2 bases and J dropped 4; count of bases not matched to a gene: 9. This chain's CDR3 is CASSLLPSSGGGYEQYF. DNA for the CDR3: TGTGCCAGCAGTTTACTTCCATCTAGCGGGGGGGGGTACGAGCAGTACTTC.

The table lists this clone with a count of one. This chain uses TRBV15 with TRBJ2-7; 8 nucleotides align to TRBD2. Per the germline V gene, CDR1 is LNHNV and CDR2 is YYDKDF (reference sequence). With V trimmed by 3 bases and J by 4 bases, 5 bases remained unmatched. This CDR3 has 14 amino acids. The CDR3 here is CATSRERGGYEQYF. As DNA, the CDR3 is TGTGCCACCAGCAGGGAACGGGGGGGGTACGAGCAGTACTTC.

In regard to this clone: Other DNA sequences from this sample encode an identical CDR3 as well. The chain links TRBV28 to TRBJ1-1; the D gene is possibly TRBD1 (5 bases). CDR1 MDHEN and CDR2 SYDVKM come from the germline V gene. The CDR3 runs 12 residues. Trimming removed 5 bases from V and 4 bases from J, with 8 bases in between. The CDR3 DNA sequence: TGTGCCAGCAGTCTAAGGGGCACTGAAGCTTTCTTT. Protein: CASSLRGTEAFF.

The J gene is TRBJ2-7, the V gene TRBV6-5, with a tentative D call TRBD1 (6 bases). The germline V and J ends were trimmed by 5 bases and 3 bases, with 11 bases remaining between them. Germline V gives CDR1 MNHEY, CDR2 SVGAGI. The CDR3 covers 13 residues. CDR3 protein: CASSGGHFYEQYF. CDR3 in DNA: TGTGCCAGCAGTGGGGGACACTTCTACGAGCAGTACTTC.

This chain connects TRBV21-1 to TRBJ2-7; TRBD1 is the table's D call and was not checked against the DNA. TRBV21-1 is recorded as a pseudogene. The CDR3 length is 15 residues. CDR3 loop: CASSTHRTGNYEQYF. Here the CDR3 DNA reads TGTGCCAGCAGCACACACCGGACAGGGAATTACGAGCAGTACTTC.

The rearrangement links TRBV12-5 to TRBJ2-1; TRBD1 aligns across 9 bases. The J segment lost 4 bases and the V segment lost 9 bases, leaving 10 bases of the junction unmatched. Germline values: CDR1 LGHNT, CDR2 FRNRAP. CDR3 length: 15 amino acids. The CDR3 coding sequence is TGTGCTAGGCAATCCGGGACAGGGACATACAATGAGCAGTTCTTC. It encodes CARQSGTGTYNEQFF.

The V gene is TRBV5-4, the J gene TRBJ2-3; D possibly corresponds to TRBD1 (6 bases). From germline, CDR1 is SGHNT and CDR2 YYREEE (reference sequence). This CDR3 has 14 residues. Trimming took 4 bases from V and 4 from J, leaving 13 bases between them. CDR3 in DNA: TGTGCCAGCAGCATTCCGGGACACTCAGATACGCAGTATTTT. This gives the protein CASSIPGHSDTQYF.

This chain links TRBV7-2 with TRBJ2-3, with a weak D call TRBD1 (6 bases). V dropped 2 bases and J dropped 2 bases, with 11 bases sitting between them. The CDR3 is made up of 15 amino acids. Germline assignment: CDR1 SGHTA and CDR2 FQGNSA. The CDR3 nucleotides are TGTGCCAGCAGCTTATATGGGACAAACACAGATACGCAGTATTTT. It encodes CASSLYGTNTDTQYF.

The genes are TRBV15 and TRBJ1-2; 9 bases are a match to TRBD1. Germline V gene data show CDR1 as LNHNV and CDR2 as YYDKDF (reference sequence). J lost 6 bases, V lost 6 bases, and 8 bases had no gene match. The CDR3 spans 14 residues. CDR3 bases: TGTGCCACCAGACTGGACAGGGGAGGTCATGGCTACACCTTC. Encoded protein: CATRLDRGGHGYTF. The whole variable domain, filled in from reference TRBV15 and TRBJ1-2, reads DAMVIQNPRYQVTQFGKPVTLSCSQTLNHNVMYWYQQKSSQAPKLLFHYYDKDFNNEADTPDNFQSRRPNTSFCFLDIRSPGLGDTAMYLCATRLDRGGHGYTFGSGTRLTVV.

V usage is TRBV6-1 and J usage is TRBJ2-3; 10 nucleotides match TRBD2. Trimming took 1 base from V and 0 from J; bases not matched to a gene: 7. Germline values: CDR1 MNHNS, CDR2 SASEGT. The CDR3 is made up of 18 amino acids. The CDR3 sequence: CASSEVPSGSSSTDTQYF. The CDR3 DNA is TGTGCCAGCAGTGAAGTACCTAGCGGGAGCAGTAGCACAGATACGCAGTATTTT.

The chain is built from TRBV27 and TRBJ2-3; TRBD2 matches 7 bases. The V and J ends lost 6 bases and 2 bases, in that order; junction bases with no gene match: 11. Germline values: CDR1 MNHEY, CDR2 SMNVEV (reference sequence). This CDR3 has 16 amino acids. The CDR3 sequence: CASRSLAVGVTDTQYF. The CDR3 bases are TGTGCCAGCAGGAGCCTAGCGGTTGGAGTCACAGATACGCAGTATTTT.

The genes are TRBV5-1 and TRBJ2-2; D gene uncertain. Germline V gene sequence: CDR1 SGHRS, CDR2 YFSETQ. This CDR3 has 15 residues. Trimming pared 3 bases from V and 0 bases from J, leaving 9 bases between. CDR3 in DNA: TGCGCCAGCAGCTCGCGAAATCCGAACACCGGGGAGCTGTTTTTT. Its protein is CASSSRNPNTGELFF.

The chain is built from TRBV2 and TRBJ2-5, with D possibly being TRBD2 (6 bases). This CDR3 comprises 16 residues. V was clipped by 2 bases and J by 4 bases, with 17 bases between them. Germline CDR1 is SNHLY and CDR2 is FYNNEI. This CDR3 reads CASSERRLGWRETQYF. Written as DNA, the CDR3 is TGTGCCAGCAGTGAACGGAGACTAGGGTGGAGAGAGACCCAGTACTTC.

This chain uses TRBV27 with TRBJ1-1, with D hard to call. The germline CDR1 and CDR2 sequences are MNHEY and SMNVEV (reference sequence). The CDR3 totals 13 residues. Trimming took off 6 bases at V and 3 bases at J, with 11 bases between the two ends. As DNA, the CDR3 is TGTGCCAGCAGGAACGGGAGGGACACTGAAGCTTTCTTT. It yields the protein CASRNGRDTEAFF.

This clone occurred once. The CDR3 nucleotides read TGTGCCAGCAGCCAGAGCGGGATGACAGATACGCAGTATTTT. It yields the protein CASSQSGMTDTQYF. The rearrangement joins TRBV5-4 to TRBJ2-3; 7 bases line up with TRBD2. Germline trimming cut 4 bases from V and 3 bases from J; bases unmatched to any gene: 5. The CDR3 is 14 amino acids. In germline, CDR1 is SGHNT, CDR2 YYREEE (reference sequence).

The CDR3 region has the DNA TGTGCCAGCAGCGCCACACCACAAAGCACAGATACGCAGTATTTT. Its translation is CASSATPQSTDTQYF. The chain couples TRBV7-3 to TRBJ2-3; D unresolved. V was trimmed by 5 bases and J by 0 bases, leaving 12 bases between them. The CDR3 length is 15 residues. CDR1 is SGHTA, CDR2 FQGTGA, per germline.

Only a few counts were recorded for this clone. The V gene is TRBV9, the J gene TRBJ1-3, with a tentative D call TRBD1 (6 bases). The CDR3 is made up of 14 amino acids. V lost 5 bases, J lost 1 base, and 10 bases lay in between. Germline loops: CDR1 SGDLS, CDR2 YYNGEE. The CDR3 protein is CASRGDTSGNTIYF. CDR3 in DNA: TGTGCCAGCAGAGGGGACACATCTGGAAACACCATATATTTT.

This clone was seen only once. This chain links TRBV6-6 with TRBJ2-6; D unclear. Germline loops: CDR1 MNHNY, CDR2 SVGAGI (reference sequence). The CDR3 runs 14 residues. V was pared by 6 bases and J by 0 bases, with 6 bases between. This CDR3 is CASRARSGANVLTF. The CDR3 DNA sequence: TGTGCCAGCAGGGCCCGCTCTGGGGCCAACGTCCTGACTTTC.

CDR3 protein: CASSLEAGGNTEAFF. In nucleotides, the CDR3 is TGTGCCAGCAGCTTGGAGGCAGGGGGCAACACTGAAGCTTTCTTT. V gene TRBV5-4 combines with J gene TRBJ1-1, with 8 nucleotides matching TRBD1. The V segment lost 0 bases and the J segment 2 bases; nucleotides outside the gene matches: 3. The CDR3 consists of 15 residues. Per the germline V gene, CDR1 is SGHNT and CDR2 is YYREEE (reference sequence).

The genes are TRBV28 and TRBJ1-1, with unresolved D. Trimming cost V 4 bases and J 2 bases, with 17 bases left between them. Germline V gives CDR1 MDHEN, CDR2 SYDVKM. There are 16 residues in the CDR3. The DNA for the CDR3 is TGTGCCAGCAGTTCGCCCCGGGTTACCGCAAACACTGAAGCTTTCTTT. It yields the protein CASSSPRVTANTEAFF.

This clone was observed once. This chain joins TRBV10-2 and TRBJ1-2, with 10 bases fitting TRBD1. The CDR3 covers 15 residues. Germline CDR1 is WSHSY and CDR2 is SAAADI. V lost 2 bases, J lost 4 bases, and 4 bases stayed unmatched. The CDR3 DNA follows: TGCGCCAGCAGTGAGCCGGGACAGGGGATCTATGGCTACACCTTC. The encoded protein is CASSEPGQGIYGYTF.

This chain joins TRBV6-1 and TRBJ2-3; 9 bases are shared with TRBD2. Per germline, CDR1 MNHNS and CDR2 SASEGT. The CDR3 sequence is 16 residues long. Trimming at V came to 0 bases and at J to 11 bases, leaving 12 bases not matched to a gene. CDR3 nucleotide sequence: TGTGCCAGCAGTGAAGCTATAGTAGCGGGAGTGGGGTGGCAGTATTTT. It specifies CASSEAIVAGVGWQYF.

This chain joins TRBV4-1 and TRBJ2-5, with a tentative D call TRBD2 (5 bases). The CDR3 extends over 14 amino acids. V lost 4 bases to trimming and J lost 1 base, with 10 bases between them. The V gene's germline CDR1 is MGHRA and CDR2 YSYEKL. CDR3 sequence: CASSLGSGQETQYF. The DNA for the CDR3 is TGCGCCAGCAGCCTGGGGAGCGGCCAAGAGACCCAGTACTTC.

The chain uses TRBV15 and TRBJ2-2; 9 bases are a match to TRBD2. J was trimmed by 3 bases and V by 5 bases; bases with no gene match: 16. The CDR3 is 19 residues long. Per the germline V gene, CDR1 is LNHNV and CDR2 is YYDKDF (reference sequence). The CDR3 DNA sequence: TGTGCCACCAGCCCAATAGGGGTAGCGGGGGAAGGGGACACCGGGGAGCTGTTTTTT. As protein: CATSPIGVAGEGDTGELFF.

This chain uses TRBV11-3 with TRBJ2-1; D not resolved. Germline V gene sequence: CDR1 SGHNT, CDR2 YENEEA. The CDR3 is 15 amino acids. V lost 5 bases, J lost 6 bases, and 17 bases lay in between. The CDR3 sequence: CASSPTDQASNEQFF. CDR3 nucleotides: TGTGCCAGCAGCCCAACCGACCAGGCGAGCAATGAGCAGTTCTTC.